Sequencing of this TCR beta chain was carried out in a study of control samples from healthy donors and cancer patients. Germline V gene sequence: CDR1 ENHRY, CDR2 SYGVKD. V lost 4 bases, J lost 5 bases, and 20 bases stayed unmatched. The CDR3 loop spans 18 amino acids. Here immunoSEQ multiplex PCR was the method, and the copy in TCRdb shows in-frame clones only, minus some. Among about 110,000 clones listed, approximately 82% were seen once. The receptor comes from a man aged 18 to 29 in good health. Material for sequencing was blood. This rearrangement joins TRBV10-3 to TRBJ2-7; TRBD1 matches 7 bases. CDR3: CAISGEPLVDRFGNEQYF. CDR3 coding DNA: TGTGCCATCAGTGGAGAACCTCTGGTGGACAGGTTTGGGAACGAGCAGTACTTC.